These 26 T cell receptor beta chains came from one sample sequenced in a study of Graves' ophthalmopathy and Graves' hyperthyroidism. Scientists amplified the TCR beta CDR3 regions from RNA transcripts. HTBI-primed first-round RT-PCR preceded second-round multiplex PCR. TCRdb fed the multiplex PCR reads into MiXCR, producing one record per CDR3 protein. The data show roughly 400,000 distinct CDR3 sequences, with approximately 15% seen just once and around 7% held by the top ten. The sequencing input was peripheral blood. All receptors derive from a woman aged 18-29 years with stable Graves' hyperthyroidism.

This clonotype was picked up many times. The chain has TRBV20-1 and TRBJ2-7, with a possible D match to TRBD2 (5 bases). The V and J ends lost 0 bases and 4 bases respectively, with 16 bases between them. The CDR3 consists of 15 residues. Germline values: CDR1 DFQATT, CDR2 SNEGSKA (reference sequence). In DNA, the CDR3 is TGCAGTGCTAGAGATCGCCGGACTGATCTTTACGAGCAGTACTTC. Translation gives CSARDRRTDLYEQYF.

The table lists this clonotype with a few counts. The chain joins TRBV11-1 to TRBJ1-1; TRBD1 is a possible D gene (5 bases). V was trimmed by 2 bases and J by 5 bases, leaving 15 bases between them. This CDR3 is 15 amino acids long. Per germline, CDR1 SGHAT and CDR2 FQDESV (reference sequence). This CDR3 is CASSLQGLLLTEAFF. For the CDR3, the DNA is TGTGCCAGCAGCTTACAGGGACTTCTCCTTACTGAAGCTTTCTTT. Variable domain in full (rest from reference TRBV11-1 and TRBJ1-1): EAEVAQSPRYKITEKSQAVAFWCDPISGHATLYWYRQILGQGPELLVQFQDESVVDDSQLPKDRFSAERLKGVDSTLKIQPAELGDSAMYLCASSLQGLLLTEAFFGQGTRLTVV.

This clonotype was recorded at least ten times. The chain is built from TRBV6-1 and TRBJ2-2; TRBD1 matches at 7 bases. The J segment lost 4 bases and the V segment lost 5 bases, leaving 7 bases of the junction unmatched. CDR3 length equals 15 residues. From germline, CDR1 is MNHNS and CDR2 SASEGT. The CDR3 region has the DNA TGTGCCAGCAGTCAAACAGGGGAAGGCACCGGGGAGCTGTTTTTT. Its translation: CASSQTGEGTGELFF.

This clonotype was seen ten or more times. The chain combines TRBV27 with TRBJ1-5; possibly TRBD1 for D (5 bases). The CDR3 is 16 residues long. CDR1 and CDR2 from the germline V gene are MNHEY and SMNVEV (reference sequence). V lost 5 bases, J lost 2 bases, and 16 bases lay in between. The CDR3 DNA reads TGTGCCAGCAGTCCTCTCAGGGTCCAGCGCAATCAGCCCCAGCATTTT. Translation gives CASSPLRVQRNQPQHF.

This clonotype was picked up many times. This sequence joins TRBV7-8 and TRBJ2-7; D gene uncertain. V shed 8 bases and J shed 0 bases, with 14 bases lying between them. The germline gives CDR1 SGHVS, CDR2 FQNEAQ. The length of the CDR3 is 14 residues. The chain's CDR3 is CASGNPPLSYEQYF. The CDR3 nucleotides read TGTGCCAGCGGTAATCCCCCCCTCTCCTACGAGCAGTACTTC.

This clonotype occurred many times. The chain uses TRBV12-3 or TRBV12-4 and TRBJ1-2; a weak D match, TRBD1 (5 bases). Trimming pared 7 bases from V and 7 bases from J, leaving 19 bases between. The CDR3 extends over 14 amino acids. This CDR3 reads CASIIPGVLGGYTF. CDR3 DNA sequence: TGTGCCAGCATCATCCCGGGGGTGTTGGGTGGCTACACCTTC.

This chain uses TRBV28 with TRBJ1-2; no reliable D call. The CDR3 covers 13 residues. Germline V gene data show CDR1 as MDHEN and CDR2 as SYDVKM. Trimming removed 1 base at V and 5 bases at J, with 8 bases between. The chain's CDR3 is CASSLSVQYGYTF. The DNA of the CDR3 is TGTGCCAGCAGTTTATCTGTACAGTATGGCTACACCTTC.

This clonotype was counted a few times. The chain employs TRBV20-1 and TRBJ1-5; D gene ambiguous. Trimming took 3 bases from V and 2 from J, leaving 8 bases between them. The CDR3 has 13 amino acids. Germline V gene sequence: CDR1 DFQATT, CDR2 SNEGSKA (reference sequence). The CDR3 is CSARKGGNQPQHF. In nucleotides, the CDR3 is TGCAGTGCTAGGAAGGGAGGCAATCAGCCCCAGCATTTT.

The CDR3 DNA reads as TGTGCCAGCAGCTCCGGGACAGGGCGATTGAACACTGAAGCTTTCTTT. Translating it yields CASSSGTGRLNTEAFF. The chain recombines TRBV11-2 with TRBJ1-1; 9 bases map to TRBD1. J was trimmed by 0 bases and V by 4 bases; bases with no gene match: 6. The CDR3 covers 16 residues. The germline CDR1 and CDR2 sequences are SGHAT and FQNNGV.

This clonotype was seen at least ten times. The genes are TRBV12-3 or TRBV12-4 and TRBJ1-1; TRBD1 might be the D (5 bases). CDR3 length: 13 amino acids. V shed 7 bases and J shed 4 bases, with 13 bases lying between them. The CDR3: CASIIRGATEAFF. Here the CDR3 DNA reads TGTGCCAGCATTATAAGGGGCGCCACTGAAGCTTTCTTT.

This clonotype was counted between two and nine times. The junction departs from the called germline gene at one end, perhaps through a read error. The chain carries TRBV29-1 and TRBJ2-5; D is perhaps TRBD2 (6 bases). The germline CDR1 and CDR2 sequences are SQVTM and ANQGSEA. This CDR3 has 13 amino acids. The CDR3 loop is CSVEGFSGEAQYF. The CDR3 DNA is TGCAGCGTTGAAGGTTTTAGCGGAGAGGCCCAGTACTTC.

The chain combines TRBV20-1 with TRBJ2-7; 10 bases agree with TRBD2. The CDR3 contains 15 residues. V was clipped by 3 bases and J by 0 bases; unmatched bases: 5. The germline CDR1 and CDR2 sequences are DFQATT and SNEGSKA (reference sequence). The CDR3: CSASGLAGVSYEQYF. The CDR3 DNA is TGCAGTGCTAGTGGCCTAGCGGGGGTCTCCTACGAGCAGTACTTC.

The table lists this clonotype with many counts. CDR3 in DNA: TGTGCCAGCACTGGCACCCGACAGGGGCAGCAGCCCCAGCATTTT. It is translated as CASTGTRQGQQPQHF. This chain uses TRBV6-1 with TRBJ1-5; TRBD1 matches at 8 bases. Germline-derived CDR1 and CDR2 are MNHNS and SASEGT. This CDR3 comprises 15 residues. The junction had 12 bases not matched to a gene; V was cut back by 7 bases and J by 7 bases.

This clonotype was counted a few times. This CDR3 is CASSMNRGGTDTQYF. In DNA, the CDR3 is TGTGCCAGTAGTATGAACAGGGGGGGCACAGATACGCAGTATTTT. This rearrangement joins TRBV19 to TRBJ2-3; TRBD1 matches at 8 bases. The trim removed 3 bases at V and 1 base at J, leaving 3 bases unmatched. Germline lookup yields CDR1 LNHDA and CDR2 SQIVND (reference sequence). This CDR3 has 15 residues.

The sample holds many counts of this clonotype. The rearrangement links TRBV20-1 to TRBJ2-5; tentatively, D is TRBD1 or TRBD2 (5 bases each). This CDR3 is 14 amino acids long. Germline V gene lookup returns CDR1 DFQATT and CDR2 SNEGSKA (reference sequence). Trimming took 5 bases from V and 5 from J, leaving 18 bases between them. This CDR3 is CSAPRDPAGETQYF. CDR3 coding DNA: TGCAGTGCTCCTCGGGACCCCGCGGGCGAGACCCAGTACTTC.

Ten or more counts support this clonotype. The V gene is TRBV11-2, the J gene TRBJ2-6; D might be TRBD2 (7 bases). CDR3 length: 17 residues. Germline lookup yields CDR1 SGHAT and CDR2 FQNNGV. V was cut by 1 base and J by 2 bases, with 12 bases left in between. The CDR3 loop is CASSLVRGGAGANVLTF. CDR3 nucleotide sequence: TGTGCCAGCAGCTTAGTTCGCGGGGGCGCTGGGGCCAACGTCCTGACTTTC.

This clonotype was seen a handful of times. The chain carries TRBV3-1 and TRBJ1-1; 9 positions agree with TRBD1. The germline V gene has CDR1 LGHDT and CDR2 YNNKEL (reference sequence). V lost 4 bases, J lost 4 bases, and 7 bases stayed unmatched. The CDR3 loop spans 15 amino acids. CDR3 sequence (DNA): TGTGCCAGCAGCCTTCACAGGGGGCGAGGCACTGAAGCTTTCTTT. Amino acids: CASSLHRGRGTEAFF.

In this sample, this clonotype turned up many times. This chain links TRBV11-2 with TRBJ2-2; the D gene is possibly TRBD1 (5 bases). This CDR3 region has 13 residues. The germline V gene encodes CDR1 SGHAT and CDR2 FQNNGV. Deletions cut 3 bases from V and 3 bases from J, with 5 bases between. The CDR3 loop reads CASSLTDTGELFF. In DNA form, the CDR3 reads TGTGCCAGCAGCTTGACAGACACCGGGGAGCTGTTTTTT.

This clonotype was observed at least ten times. The chain combines TRBV7-2 with TRBJ2-5, with TRBD2 as a possible D gene (5 bases). Trimming removed 0 bases from V and 2 bases from J, with 13 bases in between. Germline assignment: CDR1 SGHTA and CDR2 FQGNSA. The CDR3 is 16 amino acids. As DNA, the CDR3 is TGTGCCAGCAGCTTAGCGAGGCGGGTGCTTCAAGAGACCCAGTACTTC. Its translation: CASSLARRVLQETQYF.

This clonotype has a count of ten or more. The chain has TRBV7-9 and TRBJ1-2; D gene unclear. There are 14 residues in the CDR3. Trimming removed 0 bases at V and 8 bases at J, with 13 bases between. CDR1 is SEHNR and CDR2 is FQNEAQ in the germline V gene (reference sequence). CDR3 in DNA: TGTGCCAGCAGCTTAGCGGCCGGGGAGCGCGGCTACACCTTC. Protein: CASSLAAGERGYTF.

The sample holds many counts of this clonotype. The rearrangement links TRBV6-1 to TRBJ1-2, with D possibly matching TRBD1 (6 bases). The CDR3 covers 14 residues. Trimming left V 1 base short and J 6 bases short, with 12 bases between. Germline V gene data show CDR1 as MNHNS and CDR2 as SASEGT. CDR3 sequence reads: CASSEVADRNGYTF. The CDR3 region has the DNA TGTGCCAGCAGTGAAGTGGCGGACAGAAATGGCTACACCTTC.

There are many counts of this clonotype. This chain links TRBV24-1 with TRBJ2-7; D is unresolved. V dropped 5 bases and J dropped 3 bases, with 4 bases sitting between them. The CDR3 has 11 residues. Per the germline V gene, CDR1 is KGHDR and CDR2 is SFDVKD. The CDR3 DNA reads TGTGCCACCAGTGGCGGCTACGAGCAGTACTTC. This codes for CATSGGYEQYF.

This clonotype was observed a few times. The V call is TRBV7-9, the J call TRBJ1-1; D not certain. The CDR3 contains 12 residues. V lost 5 bases, J lost 5 bases, and 9 bases lay in between. Germline loops: CDR1 SEHNR, CDR2 FQNEAQ (reference sequence). CDR3 in amino acids: CASSPQQTEAFF. The DNA of the CDR3 is TGTGCCAGCAGCCCTCAACAGACTGAAGCTTTCTTT.

This clonotype has ten or more counts. CDR3 in DNA: TGTGCCAGCAGCCTAGAGGGACAGGGGGCGACCCTAGCCAAAAACATTCAGTACTTC. It translates to CASSLEGQGATLAKNIQYF. The rearrangement uses TRBV7-8 and TRBJ2-4; 12 bases match TRBD1. This CDR3 region has 19 residues. Germline values: CDR1 SGHVS, CDR2 FQNEAQ. V shed 5 bases, J shed 0 bases, and the junction held 11 bases outside the gene matches.

This clonotype was recorded at least ten times. The chain's CDR3 is CASSLRRFSNTEAFF. For the CDR3, the DNA is TGTGCCAGCAGCTTACGGAGGTTTTCGAACACTGAAGCTTTCTTT. The chain is built from TRBV7-2 and TRBJ1-1; D is undetermined. Germline-derived CDR1 and CDR2 are SGHTA and FQGNSA. The V end lost 2 bases, the J end lost 1 base, and 11 bases lay between the germline ends. This CDR3 contains 15 residues.

As concerns this clonotype: With a much larger clone just one base away, this may be a read error. This chain joins TRBV12-3 or TRBV12-4 and TRBJ1-1; no reliable D call. The CDR3 consists of 12 residues. The CDR3 loop reads CSSSETATEAFF. CDR3 bases: TGTTCCAGCAGTGAGACGGCTACTGAAGCTTTCTTT.